Following are 7 T cell receptor beta chains from one sample sequenced in a study of Graves' ophthalmopathy and Graves' hyperthyroidism. RNA transcripts were the template, and TCR beta CDR3 regions were amplified from them. First-round RT-PCR used HTBI primers; second-round multiplex PCR followed. TCRdb redid the calling of the multiplex PCR reads with MiXCR, one entry per CDR3 protein. The table has hundreds of thousands of distinct CDR3 sequences, around 21% seen once. The source material was peripheral blood. Receptors were obtained from a woman under 30 with stable Graves' hyperthyroidism.

This clonotype has a count of ten or more. The chain links TRBV12-3 or TRBV12-4 to TRBJ1-3; D may be TRBD1 (5 bases). The CDR3 consists of 13 residues. V lost 6 bases and J 4 bases, leaving 10 bases between the germline ends. The CDR3 is CASSDAGGNTIYF. As DNA, the CDR3 is TGTGCCAGCAGCGACGCAGGGGGAAACACCATATATTTT.

This clonotype occurred many times. The chain joins TRBV15 to TRBJ1-2; 9 bases are a match to TRBD1. Losses at the gene ends were 5 bases for V and 0 bases for J; bases not matched to a gene: 4. The CDR3 extends over 15 amino acids. The germline CDR1 and CDR2 sequences are LNHNV and YYDKDF (reference sequence). CDR3 nucleotides: TGTGCCACCAGCCGACAGGGGGTAACTAACTATGGCTACACCTTC. It encodes CATSRQGVTNYGYTF.

In its sample, this clonotype was seen many times. The chain recombines TRBV12-3 or TRBV12-4 with TRBJ2-7, with TRBD1 as a possible D gene (5 bases). V was clipped by 5 bases and J by 6 bases, with 17 bases between them. The CDR3 is 14 residues long. The CDR3 coding sequence is TGTGCCAGCAGTCTCCGAACGACAGCCCGCGAGCAGTACTTC. Its protein is CASSLRTTAREQYF.

This clonotype was observed many times. The chain couples TRBV7-8 to TRBJ2-5; D is uncertain. The germline V gene has CDR1 SGHVS and CDR2 FQNEAQ. This CDR3 is 14 amino acids long. V lost 5 bases, J lost 0 bases, and 10 bases lay in between. DNA for the CDR3: TGTGCCAGCAGCCACTGGCCAGACCAAGAGACCCAGTACTTC. It codes for CASSHWPDQETQYF.

At least ten counts were recorded for this clonotype. The V and J genes are TRBV20-1 and TRBJ2-7; D unclear. The CDR3 totals 14 residues. Germline V lookup: CDR1 DFQATT, CDR2 SNEGSKA (reference sequence). Between the trimmed V and J ends, which lost 5 bases and 6 bases, there was a span of 20 bases. The CDR3 region has the DNA TGCAGTGCTCCGGACCGACACGTGGGATCCGAGCAGTACTTC. Amino acids: CSAPDRHVGSEQYF.

There are many counts of this clonotype. The rearrangement joins TRBV30 to TRBJ1-5, with a tentative D call TRBD1 (5 bases). Trimming removed 0 bases from V and 2 bases from J, with 11 bases in between. CDR1 and CDR2 (germline): GTSNPN, SVGIG (reference sequence). The CDR3 totals 15 residues. CDR3 bases: TGTGCCTGGAGTGTAAAGTCCAGGGGCAATCAGCCCCAGCATTTT. Its protein product is CAWSVKSRGNQPQHF. Full variable domain (missing parts from reference TRBV30 and TRBJ1-5): SQTIHQWPATLVQPVGSPLSLECTVEGTSNPNLYWYRQAAGRGLQLLFYSVGIGQISSEVPQNLSASRPQDRQFILSSKKLLLSDSGFYLCAWSVKSRGNQPQHFGDGTRLSIL.

This clonotype was recorded many times. This chain uses TRBV12-3 or TRBV12-4 with TRBJ1-5; 7 bases map to TRBD1. Trimming took 6 bases from V and 0 from J; bases not matched to a gene: 5. The CDR3 has 15 residues. The CDR3 here is CASRAGGISNQPQHF. The CDR3 bases are TGTGCCAGCAGGGCAGGGGGGATTAGCAATCAGCCCCAGCATTTT.